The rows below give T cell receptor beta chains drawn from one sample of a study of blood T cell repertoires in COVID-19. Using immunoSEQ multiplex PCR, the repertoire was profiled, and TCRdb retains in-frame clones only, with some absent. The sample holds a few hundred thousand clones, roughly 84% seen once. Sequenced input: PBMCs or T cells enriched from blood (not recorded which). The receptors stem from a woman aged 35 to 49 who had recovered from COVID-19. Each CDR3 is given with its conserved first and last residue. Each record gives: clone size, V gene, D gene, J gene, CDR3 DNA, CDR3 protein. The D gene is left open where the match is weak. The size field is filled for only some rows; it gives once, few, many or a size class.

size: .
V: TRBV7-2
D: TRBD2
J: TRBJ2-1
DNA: TGTGCCAGCAGCTCGACTAGCGGGAGGGGTGAGCAGTTCTTC
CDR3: CASSSTSGRGEQFF

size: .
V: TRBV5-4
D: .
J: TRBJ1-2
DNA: TGTGCCAGCAGCATGGACAGCTCCTATGGCTACACCTTC
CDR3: CASSMDSSYGYTF

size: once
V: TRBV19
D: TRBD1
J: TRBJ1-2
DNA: TGTGCCAGTAGTATAAGTTATCACAGGGGCGAGGATGGCTACACCTTC
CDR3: CASSISYHRGEDGYTF

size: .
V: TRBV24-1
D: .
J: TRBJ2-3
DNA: TGTGCCACCAGTGATAACGGGAGCAGGGATACGCAGTATTTT
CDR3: CATSDNGSRDTQYF

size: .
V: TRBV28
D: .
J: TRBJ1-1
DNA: TGTGCCAGCAGTTATCCCCCGGCAGCCTTGGGGGGCACTGAAGCTTTCTTT
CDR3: CASSYPPAALGGTEAFF

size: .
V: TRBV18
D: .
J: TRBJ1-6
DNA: TGTGCCAGCTCCCCGGAAGGGGCAAATGGGAATTCACCCCTCCACTTT
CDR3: CASSPEGANGNSPLHF

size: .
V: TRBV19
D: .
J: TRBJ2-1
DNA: TGTGCCAGTAGTATAAGAGCGGACTCCTACAATGAGCAGTTCTTC
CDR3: CASSIRADSYNEQFF

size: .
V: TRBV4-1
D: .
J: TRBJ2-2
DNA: TGCGCCAGCAGCAACACAGGGACCGGGGAGCTGTTTTTT
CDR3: CASSNTGTGELFF

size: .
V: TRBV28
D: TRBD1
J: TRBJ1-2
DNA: TGTGCCAGCAGTGATCTGGGACAGGGGGACTATGGCTACACCTTC
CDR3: CASSDLGQGDYGYTF

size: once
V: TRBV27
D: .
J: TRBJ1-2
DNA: TGTGCCAGCAGTTTTCTACAGGGCCCTCGTCTCCATGGCTACACCTTC
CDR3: CASSFLQGPRLHGYTF

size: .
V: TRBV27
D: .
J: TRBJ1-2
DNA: TGTGCCAGCAGTTTCAATCAGTTCTATGGCTACACCTTC
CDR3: CASSFNQFYGYTF

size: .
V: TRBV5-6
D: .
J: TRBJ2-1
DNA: TGTGCCAGCAGTATGACCGGGACAAAATCCTACAATGAGCAGTTCTTC
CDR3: CASSMTGTKSYNEQFF

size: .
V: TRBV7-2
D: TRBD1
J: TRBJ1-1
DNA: TGTGCCAGCAAAGGACAGGCGTTTTTCGTGGGCGCTGAAGCTTTCTTT
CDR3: CASKGQAFFVGAEAFF

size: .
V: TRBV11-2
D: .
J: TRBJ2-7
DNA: TGTGCCAGCAGCCGTAACCTTCCAGGTCCGTACTACGAGCAGTACTTC
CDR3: CASSRNLPGPYYEQYF

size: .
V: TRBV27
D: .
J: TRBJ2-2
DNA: TGTGCCAGCAGTATTAGACGGTCAGGGGCCGGGGAGCTGTTTTTT
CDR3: CASSIRRSGAGELFF

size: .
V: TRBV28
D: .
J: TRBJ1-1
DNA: TGTGCCAGCAGGGGTTACGGACAGCTGAACACTGAAGCTTTCTTT
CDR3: CASRGYGQLNTEAFF

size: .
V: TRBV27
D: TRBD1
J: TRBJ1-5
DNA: TGTGCCAGCAGTTCCTTGGACAGGATTTATCAGCCCCAGCATTTT
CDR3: CASSSLDRIYQPQHF

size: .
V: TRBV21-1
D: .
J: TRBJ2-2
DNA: TGTGCCAGCAGCAAGAAGTCTAAAGGGGACTACAGCACCGGGGAGCTGTTTTTT
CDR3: CASSKKSKGDYSTGELFF

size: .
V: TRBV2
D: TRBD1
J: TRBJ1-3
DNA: TGTGCCAGCAGCCCGACAGGGAATGGAAACACCATATATTTT
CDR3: CASSPTGNGNTIYF

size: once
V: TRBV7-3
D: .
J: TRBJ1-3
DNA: TGTGCCAGCAGCTCAACCCCAGGAAACACCATATATTTT
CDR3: CASSSTPGNTIYF

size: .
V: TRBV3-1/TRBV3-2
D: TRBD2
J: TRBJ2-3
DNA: TGTGCCAGCAGCCAAACCGGGACTAGGGCGGATACGCAGTATTTT
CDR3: CASSQTGTRADTQYF

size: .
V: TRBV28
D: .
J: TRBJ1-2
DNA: TGTGCCAGCAGTTTATACGGCGGGGGCGGGCGGGTTGGCTACACCTTC
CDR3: CASSLYGGGGRVGYTF

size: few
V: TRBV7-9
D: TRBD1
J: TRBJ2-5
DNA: TGTGCCAGCAGCCAGCGACGGACAGGAGAAGAGACCCAGTACTTC
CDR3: CASSQRRTGEETQYF

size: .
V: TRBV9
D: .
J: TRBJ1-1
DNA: TGTGCCAGCAGCCCCTACGGGGGCACTGAAGCTTTCTTT
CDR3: CASSPYGGTEAFF

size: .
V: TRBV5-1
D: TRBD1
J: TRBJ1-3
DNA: TGCGCCAGCGCCATGACAGGGACCTCTGGAAACACCATATATTTT
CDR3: CASAMTGTSGNTIYF

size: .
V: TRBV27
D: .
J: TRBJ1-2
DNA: TGTGCCAGCAGCCAAACCGCGGGGGGTGACTATGGCTACACCTTC
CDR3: CASSQTAGGDYGYTF

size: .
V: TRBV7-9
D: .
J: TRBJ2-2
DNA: TGTGCCAGCAGCTTTCTTCGGTTAACCGGGGAGCTGTTTTTT
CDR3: CASSFLRLTGELFF

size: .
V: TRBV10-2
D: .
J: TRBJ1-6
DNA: TGCGCCAGCAGGGACGAGAAAGGGGGTAATTCACCCCTCCACTTT
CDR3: CASRDEKGGNSPLHF

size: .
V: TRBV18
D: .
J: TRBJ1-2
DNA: TGTGCCAGCTCGCCCGAGGCGACAGCTAACTATGGCTACACCTTC
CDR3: CASSPEATANYGYTF

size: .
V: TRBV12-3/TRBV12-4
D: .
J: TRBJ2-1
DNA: TGTGCCAGCAGTTTGACACAGAATACTGAGCAGTTCTTC
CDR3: CASSLTQNTEQFF

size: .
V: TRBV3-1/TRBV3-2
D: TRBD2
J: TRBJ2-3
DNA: TGTGCCAGCAGCCGATTAGCGGGAGTGGGAGATACGCAGTATTTT
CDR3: CASSRLAGVGDTQYF

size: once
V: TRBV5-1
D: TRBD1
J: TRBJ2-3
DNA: TGCGCCAGCAGCTATGGCGGGACAGGGAGCGCAGATACGCAGTATTTT
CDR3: CASSYGGTGSADTQYF

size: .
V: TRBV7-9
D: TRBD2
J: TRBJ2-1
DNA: TGTGCCAGCAGGCACGGGACTAGCGGGATATCCTACAATGAGCAGTTCTTC
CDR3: CASRHGTSGISYNEQFF

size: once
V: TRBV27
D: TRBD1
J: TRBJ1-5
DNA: TGTGCCAGCAGTCCGGACAGGGGAGGACCCCAGCATTTT
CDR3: CASSPDRGGPQHF

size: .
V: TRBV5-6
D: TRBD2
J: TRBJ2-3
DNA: TGTGCCAGCAGCTGGCTAGCGGGAGACGAAAGCACAGATACGCAGTATTTT
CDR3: CASSWLAGDESTDTQYF

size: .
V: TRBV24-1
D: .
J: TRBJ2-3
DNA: TGTGCCACCAGTGATAATGGGTTGTGGGCCGCAGATACGCAGTATTTT
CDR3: CATSDNGLWAADTQYF

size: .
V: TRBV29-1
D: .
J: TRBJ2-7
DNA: TGCAGCGAGCACCGCGAAGGCCCCGTACAGAAAGAGCAGTACTTC
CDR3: CSEHREGPVQKEQYF

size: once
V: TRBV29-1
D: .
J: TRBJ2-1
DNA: TGCAGCGTCCGGACTGGAGAGCAGTTCTTC
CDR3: CSVRTGEQFF

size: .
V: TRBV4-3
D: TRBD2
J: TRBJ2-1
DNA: TGCGCCAGCAGCCAAGATGGGGCGGGAGTCAATGAGCAGTTCTTC
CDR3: CASSQDGAGVNEQFF

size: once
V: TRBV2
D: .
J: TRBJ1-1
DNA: TGTGCCAGCAGTCCACAGAACACTGAAGCTTTCTTT
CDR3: CASSPQNTEAFF

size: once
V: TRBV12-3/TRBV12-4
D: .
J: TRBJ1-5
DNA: TGTGCCAGCAGGAGGTCCTCTAATCAGCCCCAGCATTTT
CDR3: CASRRSSNQPQHF

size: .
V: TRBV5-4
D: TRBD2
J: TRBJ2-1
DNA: TGTGCCAGCAGCCTCCGGGACTATTTAAAGAATGAGCAGTTCTTC
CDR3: CASSLRDYLKNEQFF

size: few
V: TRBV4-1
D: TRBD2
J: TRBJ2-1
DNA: TGCGCCAGCAGCCAAGGGTGGCGGGAGGGGGGGAATGAGCAGTTCTTC
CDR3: CASSQGWREGGNEQFF

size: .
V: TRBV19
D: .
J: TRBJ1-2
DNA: TGTGCCAGTAGTATAACTGGACATTCTTACTATGGCTACACCTTC
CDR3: CASSITGHSYYGYTF

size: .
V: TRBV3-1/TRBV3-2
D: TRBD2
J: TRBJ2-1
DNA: TGTGCCAGCAGCCAAGGAGCGGGAGGTGGTTACAATGAGCAGTTCTTC
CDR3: CASSQGAGGGYNEQFF

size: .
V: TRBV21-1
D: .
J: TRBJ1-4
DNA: TGTGCCAGCACGGGGACCGGGGGGGAAAAACTGTTTTTT
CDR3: CASTGTGGEKLFF

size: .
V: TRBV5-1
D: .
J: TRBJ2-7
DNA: TGCGCCAGCAGCGCCGACCCAGCGGGTCGGAACGAGCAGTACTTC
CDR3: CASSADPAGRNEQYF

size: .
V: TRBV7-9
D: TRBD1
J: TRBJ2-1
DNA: TGTGCCAGCAGCTTAGAGGACAGGTTCAATGAGCAGTTCTTC
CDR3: CASSLEDRFNEQFF

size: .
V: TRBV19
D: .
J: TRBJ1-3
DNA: TGTGCCAGTAGTATTGGGGGGATAACTGGAAACACCATATATTTT
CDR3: CASSIGGITGNTIYF

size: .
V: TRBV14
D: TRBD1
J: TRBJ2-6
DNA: TGTGCCAGCAGCCATGACAGGGCCCCTGGGGCCAACGTCCTGACTTTC
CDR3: CASSHDRAPGANVLTF

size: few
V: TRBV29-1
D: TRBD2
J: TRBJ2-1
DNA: TGCAGCGTTGAGTTAAGGCTAGCGGAAATCAATGAGCAGTTCTTC
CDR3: CSVELRLAEINEQFF